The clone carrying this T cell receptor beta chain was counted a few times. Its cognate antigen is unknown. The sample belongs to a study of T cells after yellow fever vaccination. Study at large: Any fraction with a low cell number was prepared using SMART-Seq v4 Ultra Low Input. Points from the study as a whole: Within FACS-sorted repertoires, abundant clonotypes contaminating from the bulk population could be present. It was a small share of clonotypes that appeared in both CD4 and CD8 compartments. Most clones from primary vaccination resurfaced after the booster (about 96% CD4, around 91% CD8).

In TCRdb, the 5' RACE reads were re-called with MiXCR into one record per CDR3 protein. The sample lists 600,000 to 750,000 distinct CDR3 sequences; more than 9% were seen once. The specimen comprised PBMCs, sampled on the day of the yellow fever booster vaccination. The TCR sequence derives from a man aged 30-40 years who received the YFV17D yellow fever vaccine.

CDR3 in DNA: TGTGCCAGCAGTACGACAGGGAGATACCAAGAGACCCAGTACTTC. This gives the protein CASSTTGRYQETQYF. The chain carries TRBV12-3 or TRBV12-4 and TRBJ2-5, with 7 bases that match TRBD1. J lost 0 bases, V lost 5 bases, and 6 bases had no gene match. The CDR3 is made up of 15 amino acids.